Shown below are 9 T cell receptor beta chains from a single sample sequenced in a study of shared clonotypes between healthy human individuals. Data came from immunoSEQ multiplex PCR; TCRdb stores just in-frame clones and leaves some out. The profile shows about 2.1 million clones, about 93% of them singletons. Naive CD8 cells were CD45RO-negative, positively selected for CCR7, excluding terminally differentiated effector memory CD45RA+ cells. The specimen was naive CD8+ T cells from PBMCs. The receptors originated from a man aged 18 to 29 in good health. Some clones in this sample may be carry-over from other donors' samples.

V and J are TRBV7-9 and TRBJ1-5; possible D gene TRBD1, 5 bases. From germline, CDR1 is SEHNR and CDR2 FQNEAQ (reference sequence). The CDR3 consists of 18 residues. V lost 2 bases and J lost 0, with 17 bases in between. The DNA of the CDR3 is TGTGCCAGCAGCTTAAGCCTATCCCAGGGATATAGCAATCAGCCCCAGCATTTT. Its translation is CASSLSLSQGYSNQPQHF.

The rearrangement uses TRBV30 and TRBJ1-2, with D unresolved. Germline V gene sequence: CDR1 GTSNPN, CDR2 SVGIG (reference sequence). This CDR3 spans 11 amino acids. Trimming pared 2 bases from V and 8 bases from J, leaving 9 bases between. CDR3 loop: CAWSPSGGYTF. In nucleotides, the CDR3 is TGTGCCTGGAGTCCGTCGGGCGGCTACACCTTC.

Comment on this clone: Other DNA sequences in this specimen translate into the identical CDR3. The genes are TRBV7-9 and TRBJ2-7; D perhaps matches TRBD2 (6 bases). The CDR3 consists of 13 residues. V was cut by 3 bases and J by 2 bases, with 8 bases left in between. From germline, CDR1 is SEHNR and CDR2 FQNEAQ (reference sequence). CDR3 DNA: TGTGCCAGCAGCTTCGGGACTCCCTACGAGCAGTACTTC. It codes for CASSFGTPYEQYF. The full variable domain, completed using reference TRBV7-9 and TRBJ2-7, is DTGVSQNPRHKITKRGQNVTFRCDPISEHNRLYWYRQTLGQGPEFLTYFQNEAQLEKSRLLSDRFSAERPKGSFSTLEIQRTEQGDSAMYLCASSFGTPYEQYFGPGTRLTVT.

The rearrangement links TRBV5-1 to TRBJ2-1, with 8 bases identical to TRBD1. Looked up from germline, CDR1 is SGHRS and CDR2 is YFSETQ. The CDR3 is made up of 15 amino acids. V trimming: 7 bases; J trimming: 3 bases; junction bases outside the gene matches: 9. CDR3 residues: CASCSTGAYYNEQFF. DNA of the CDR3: TGCGCCAGCTGTTCGACAGGGGCTTACTACAATGAGCAGTTCTTC.

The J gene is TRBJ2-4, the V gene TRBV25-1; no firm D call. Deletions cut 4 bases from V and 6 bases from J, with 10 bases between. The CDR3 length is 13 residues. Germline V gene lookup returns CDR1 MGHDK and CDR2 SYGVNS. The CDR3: CASSALAPNIQYF. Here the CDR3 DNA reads TGTGCCAGCAGTGCTCTCGCCCCAAACATTCAGTACTTC.

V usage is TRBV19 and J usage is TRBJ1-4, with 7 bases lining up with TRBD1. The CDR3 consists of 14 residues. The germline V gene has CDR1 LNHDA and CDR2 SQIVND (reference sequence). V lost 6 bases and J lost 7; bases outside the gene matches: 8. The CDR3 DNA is TGTGCCAGTAGCCCCGCTTACAGGGGTGAAAAACTGTTTTTT. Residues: CASSPAYRGEKLFF. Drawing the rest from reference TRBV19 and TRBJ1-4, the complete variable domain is DGGITQSPKYLFRKEGQNVTLSCEQNLNHDAMYWYRQDPGQGLRLIYYSQIVNDFQKGDIAEGYSVSREKKESFPLTVTSAQKNPTAFYLCASSPAYRGEKLFFGSGTQLSVL.

In DNA, the CDR3 is TGTGCCAGCAGACCACTCGAAAGCTCCTACAATGAGCAGTTCTTC. Amino acids: CASRPLESSYNEQFF. The V and J genes are TRBV7-9 and TRBJ2-1; D is uncertain. This CDR3 spans 15 amino acids. Trimming stripped 6 bases from V and 0 bases from J, with 12 bases between. The germline V gene encodes CDR1 SEHNR and CDR2 FQNEAQ (reference sequence).

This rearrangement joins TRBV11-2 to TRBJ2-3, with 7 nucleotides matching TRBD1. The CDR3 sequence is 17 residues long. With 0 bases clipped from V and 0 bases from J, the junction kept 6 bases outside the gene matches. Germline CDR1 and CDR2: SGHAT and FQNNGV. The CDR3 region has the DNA TGTGCCAGCAGCTTAGAAACGGGACAGTTTAGCACAGATACGCAGTATTTT. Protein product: CASSLETGQFSTDTQYF. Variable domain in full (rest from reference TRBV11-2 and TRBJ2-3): EAGVAQSPRYKIIEKRQSVAFWCNPISGHATLYWYQQILGQGPKLLIQFQNNGVVDDSQLPKDRFSAERLKGVDSTLKIQPAKLEDSAVYLCASSLETGQFSTDTQYFGPGTRLTVL.

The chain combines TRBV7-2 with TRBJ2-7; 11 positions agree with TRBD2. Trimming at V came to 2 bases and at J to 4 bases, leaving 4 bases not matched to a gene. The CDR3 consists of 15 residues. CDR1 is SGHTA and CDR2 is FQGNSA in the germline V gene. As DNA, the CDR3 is TGTGCCAGCAGCTTATTAGCGGGAGGGCAATACGAGCAGTACTTC. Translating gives CASSLLAGGQYEQYF. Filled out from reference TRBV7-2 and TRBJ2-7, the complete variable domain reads GAGVSQSPSNKVTEKGKDVELRCDPISGHTALYWYRQSLGQGLEFLIYFQGNSAPDKSGLPSDRFSAERTGGSVSTLTIQRTQQEDSAVYLCASSLLAGGQYEQYFGPGTRLTVT.